Sequencing of this TCR beta chain was carried out in a study of T cell repertoires in cytomegalovirus infection. Whole-study context: In public TCR beta signatures, there were indications of both CMV infection and matching HLA type.

The junction had 3 bases not matched to a gene; V was cut back by 4 bases and J by 4 bases. The germline V gene has CDR1 SGHAT and CDR2 FQNNGV. The CDR3 totals 16 residues. TCRdb called the reads again in MiXCR, with one record for every CDR3 protein. The sample has approximately 260,000 distinct CDR3 sequences; roughly 21% are singletons. Study-wide points: Predominance within the ex vivo response was attributable to HLA-C-restricted CMV-specific TCR beta clonotypes.

This clonotype appeared a few times. Its antigen is undetermined. The sequence came from a human donor in good health (CMV status not recorded). Some clones in this sample may be carry-over from other donors' samples. The chain is built from TRBV11-2 and TRBJ2-1, with 14 nucleotides matching TRBD2. The sample consisted of cultured PBMCs, taken from culture after CMV antigen stimulation. CDR3 in DNA: TGTGCCAGCAGCTCGAGGACTAGCGGGAGGTACAATGAGCAGTTCTTC. Amino acids: CASSSRTSGRYNEQFF.